The next 6 T cell receptor beta chains were all read from a single sample in a study of blood T cell repertoires in COVID-19. Libraries were prepared by immunoSEQ multiplex PCR; TCRdb keeps only in-frame clonotypes and omits some of them. The sample records roughly 120,000 clones, 70% to 90% being singletons. Sequenced input: peripheral blood. All receptors come from a human donor in a cohort sampled during active COVID-19.

The chain combines TRBV3-1 (or the pseudogene TRBV3-2) with TRBJ1-5, with no clear D. Germline V gene sequence: CDR1 LGHDT, CDR2 YNNKEL (reference sequence). The CDR3 covers 13 residues. The V end lost 2 bases, the J end lost 10 bases, and 12 bases lay between the germline ends. CDR3 amino acids: CASSQITTKPQHF. The CDR3 DNA is TGTGCCAGCAGCCAAATTACTACTAAACCCCAGCATTTT.

The rearrangement uses TRBV28 and TRBJ2-1; TRBD2 agrees at 8 bases. V shed 7 bases and J 4 bases; nucleotides not matched to a gene: 12. From germline, CDR1 is MDHEN and CDR2 SYDVKM. The CDR3 is 16 residues long. The CDR3 region has the DNA TGTGCCAGCATCGCCGGAGGAGTAGCGGGGTACAATGAGCAGTTCTTC. This encodes CASIAGGVAGYNEQFF.

Here the CDR3 reads CASSLGGGSSTEAFF. The CDR3 nucleotides read TGTGCCAGCAGCTTAGGTGGGGGCTCGAGCACTGAAGCTTTCTTT. The V gene is TRBV11-3, the J gene TRBJ1-1, with D possibly TRBD1 on 6 matching bases. CDR1 and CDR2 (germline): SGHNT, YENEEA. The CDR3 extends over 15 amino acids. Trimming cost V 1 base and J 4 bases, with 13 bases left between them.

The chain couples TRBV24-1 to TRBJ2-3, with a tentative D call TRBD2 (6 bases). V dropped 6 bases and J dropped 1 base, with 13 bases sitting between them. The CDR3 consists of 15 residues. CDR1 is KGHDR and CDR2 is SFDVKD in the germline V gene. The CDR3 DNA reads TGTGCCACCAGTAAGAACGGGGGAGGCACAGATACGCAGTATTTT. Its protein is CATSKNGGGTDTQYF.

This clone was recorded once. This chain uses TRBV10-2 with TRBJ2-7; 10 bases line up with TRBD1. Germline CDR1 and CDR2: WSHSY and SAAADI. Trimming took 4 bases from V and 9 from J; bases not matched to a gene: 9. The CDR3 is 14 amino acids. Here the CDR3 reads CASSVGQGSWVQYF. CDR3 in DNA: TGCGCCAGCAGTGTGGGACAGGGGTCGTGGGTGCAGTACTTC.

The CDR3 reads CASSWGDYNEQFF. The CDR3 DNA is TGCGCCAGCAGTTGGGGGGACTACAATGAGCAGTTCTTC. This chain uses TRBV5-1 with TRBJ2-1, with a weak D call TRBD2 (6 bases). Trimming took off 5 bases at V and 3 bases at J, with 9 bases between the two ends. CDR3 length: 13 amino acids. Germline V gene sequence: CDR1 SGHRS, CDR2 YFSETQ.